This TCR beta chain is drawn from a study of tumor and adjacent non-tumor tissue in lung cancer. Three rounds of nested PCR, following a modified ARM-PCR protocol, produced the TCRbeta library. MiXCR was run by TCRdb on the multiplex PCR reads, yielding one entry per CDR3 protein. The repertoire holds some 200,000 distinct CDR3 sequences, with 71% as singletons. No cell sorting was done before RNA was extracted from the tissue. The CDR3 contains 13 residues. V lost 3 bases to trimming and J lost 4 bases; unmatched junction nucleotides: 2. Germline V gene lookup returns CDR1 SGHKS and CDR2 YYEKEE (reference sequence). This clonotype was seen a handful of times.

The sequenced material came from lung tumor tissue. The chain couples TRBV5-5 to TRBJ2-7; 9 bases are a match to TRBD1. This TCR came from a man in his 60s with non-small cell lung cancer. CDR3 in amino acids: CASSYGTGYEQYF. As DNA, the CDR3 is TGTGCCAGCAGCTACGGGACAGGGTACGAGCAGTACTTC.